This TCR beta chain was obtained from a study of spatial heterogeneity in lung cancer. Study conclusions and caveats: At resection, ubiquitous expanded tumor TCRs appeared in blood more than at follow-up.

TCRdb itself ran the 5' RACE reads through MiXCR, one entry per CDR3 protein. Of 60,000 to 90,000 distinct CDR3 sequences listed, around 7.3% were seen once; the top ten hold approximately 6.3%. The time point here: sample taken at primary tumor resection. This clonotype was recorded at least ten times. As yet, its antigen is unknown. The CDR3 contains 14 residues. V lost 1 base, J lost 0 bases, and 6 bases lay in between. From germline, CDR1 is SNHLY and CDR2 FYNNEI. The rearrangement joins TRBV2 to TRBJ1-1; no firm D call. The receptor comes from a male donor with early-stage non-small cell lung cancer. Sequencing was performed on PBMCs, taken at surgery. The CDR3 region has the DNA TGTGCCAGCAGTGAAGGAGTCATGAACACTGAAGCTTTCTTT. It yields the protein CASSEGVMNTEAFF.